This T cell receptor beta chain was identified in a study of identical twins. Study-wide results and limits: It was out-of-frame TCR alpha sharing in monozygotic twins that models underestimated.

Ten or more counts support this clonotype. As yet, its antigen is unknown. This CDR3 region has 16 residues. The V gene's germline CDR1 is SEHNR and CDR2 FQNEAQ (reference sequence). V gave up 3 bases and J gave up 8 bases, with 20 bases separating them. Template switching supplied a universal primer site; unique molecular identifiers were carried on the cDNA. MiXCR, run by TCRdb on the 5' RACE reads, gives a single entry per CDR3 protein. In the table there are 500,000 to 600,000 distinct CDR3 sequences, less than 25% of which are singletons. The sample also formed part of further work on T cells expressing NK-cell markers. This second study says: TCR beta repertoires came from sorted CD3+CD56+NKG2C+, CD3+CD56+NKG2C- and CD3+CD56-NKG2C+ T cells. CD8+ T cells in roughly six donors included dominant NKG2C+ clonotypes at roughly 1.0-8%.

This receptor was obtained from a woman aged 18-35 years in good health. The rearrangement uses TRBV7-9 and TRBJ2-1; weak D call: TRBD2 (6 bases). The sample comprised CD4+ T cells sorted from blood. The CDR3 here is CASSLTQRVTRDEQFF. The CDR3 DNA sequence: TGTGCCAGCAGCTTGACCCAGCGGGTCACCAGGGATGAGCAGTTCTTC.